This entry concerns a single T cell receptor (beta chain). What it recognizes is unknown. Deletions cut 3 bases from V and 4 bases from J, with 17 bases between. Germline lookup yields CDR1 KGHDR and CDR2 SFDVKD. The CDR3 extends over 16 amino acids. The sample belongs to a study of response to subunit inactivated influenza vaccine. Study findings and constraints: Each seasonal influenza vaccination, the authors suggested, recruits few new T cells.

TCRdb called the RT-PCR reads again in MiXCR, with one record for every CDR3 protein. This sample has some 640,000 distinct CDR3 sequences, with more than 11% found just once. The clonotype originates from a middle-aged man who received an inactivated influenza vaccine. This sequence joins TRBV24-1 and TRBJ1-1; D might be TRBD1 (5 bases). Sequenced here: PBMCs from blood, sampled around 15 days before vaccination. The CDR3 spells CATSDPWMGRPTEAFF. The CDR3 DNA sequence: TGTGCCACCAGTGATCCATGGATGGGACGCCCCACTGAAGCTTTCTTT.